This TCR beta chain was identified during a study of blood T cells in healthy people across ages. PBMCs numbering at least 6 million were isolated per sample. Then a second PCR, running about 7 to 11 cycles, was carried out with a sample-barcoded 5' primer and a J-beta primer mix. Through a template-switch adaptor with 12 random nucleotides, each cDNA molecule received a tag. In TCRdb, the 5' RACE reads were re-called with MiXCR into one record per CDR3 protein. Of around 940,000 distinct CDR3 sequences in the sample, 51% are singletons; the top ten hold about a fifth. Trimming took off 5 bases at V and 9 bases at J, with 13 bases between the two ends. This CDR3 contains 12 residues. Germline V lookup: CDR1 MNHNY, CDR2 SVGAGI (reference sequence).

This clonotype was sampled from a woman aged 55 to 70 in good health. Sample: blood. V gene TRBV6-6 combines with J gene TRBJ2-5; D remains unclear. The CDR3 spells CASSPDSRAQYF. DNA of the CDR3: TGTGCCAGCAGTCCTGATTCAAGGGCCCAGTACTTC.